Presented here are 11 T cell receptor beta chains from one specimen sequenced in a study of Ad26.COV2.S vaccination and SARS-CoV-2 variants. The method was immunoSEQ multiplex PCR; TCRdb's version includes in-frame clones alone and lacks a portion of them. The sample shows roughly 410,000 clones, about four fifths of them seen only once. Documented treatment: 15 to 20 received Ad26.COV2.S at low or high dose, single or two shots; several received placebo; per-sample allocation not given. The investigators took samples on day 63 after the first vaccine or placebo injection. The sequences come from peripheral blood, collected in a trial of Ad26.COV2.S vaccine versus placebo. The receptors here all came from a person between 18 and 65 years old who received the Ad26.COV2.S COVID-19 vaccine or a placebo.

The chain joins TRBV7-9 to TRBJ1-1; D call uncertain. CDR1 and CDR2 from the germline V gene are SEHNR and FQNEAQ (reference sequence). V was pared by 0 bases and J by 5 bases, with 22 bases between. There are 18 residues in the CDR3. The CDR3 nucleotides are TGTGCCAGCAGCTTAGCAATGTGGAGGGAGGGCGTTGGGACTGAAGCTTTCTTT. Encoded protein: CASSLAMWREGVGTEAFF.

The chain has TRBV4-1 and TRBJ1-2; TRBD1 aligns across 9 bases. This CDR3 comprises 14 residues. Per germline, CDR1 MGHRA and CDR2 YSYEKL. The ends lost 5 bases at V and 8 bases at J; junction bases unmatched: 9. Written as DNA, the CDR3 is TGCGCCAGCAGCTCAGCCGGGACAGGGCCGGGCTACACCTTC. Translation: CASSSAGTGPGYTF.

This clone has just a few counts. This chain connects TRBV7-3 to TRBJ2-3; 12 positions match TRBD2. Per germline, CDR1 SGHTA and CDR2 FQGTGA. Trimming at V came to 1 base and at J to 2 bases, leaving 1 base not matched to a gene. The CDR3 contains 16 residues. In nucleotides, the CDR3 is TGTGCCAGCAGCTTAAGACTAGCGGGGGCCACAGATACGCAGTATTTT. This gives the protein CASSLRLAGATDTQYF.

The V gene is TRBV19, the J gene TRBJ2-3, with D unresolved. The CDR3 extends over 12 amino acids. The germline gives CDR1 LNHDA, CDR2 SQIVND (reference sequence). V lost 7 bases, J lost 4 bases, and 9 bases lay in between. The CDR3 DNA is TGTGCCAGTATGGGGTTCTCAGATACGCAGTATTTT. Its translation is CASMGFSDTQYF.

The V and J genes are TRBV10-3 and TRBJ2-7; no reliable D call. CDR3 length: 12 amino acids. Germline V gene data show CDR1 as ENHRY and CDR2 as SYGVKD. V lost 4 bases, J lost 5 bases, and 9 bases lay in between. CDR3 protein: CAISGGGDEQYF. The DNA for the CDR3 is TGTGCCATCAGTGGGGGTGGGGACGAGCAGTACTTC.

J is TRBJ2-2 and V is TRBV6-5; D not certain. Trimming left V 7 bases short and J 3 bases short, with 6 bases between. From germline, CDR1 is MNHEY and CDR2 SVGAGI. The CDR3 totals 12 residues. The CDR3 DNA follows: TGTGCCAGCAACACCGACACCGGGGAGCTGTTTTTT. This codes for CASNTDTGELFF.

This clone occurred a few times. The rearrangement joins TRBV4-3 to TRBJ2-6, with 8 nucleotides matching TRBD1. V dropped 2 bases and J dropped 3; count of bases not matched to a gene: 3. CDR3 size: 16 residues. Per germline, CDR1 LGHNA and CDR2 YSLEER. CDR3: CASSQKTGVGANVLTF. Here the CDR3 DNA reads TGCGCCAGCAGCCAAAAGACAGGGGTTGGGGCCAACGTCCTGACTTTC.

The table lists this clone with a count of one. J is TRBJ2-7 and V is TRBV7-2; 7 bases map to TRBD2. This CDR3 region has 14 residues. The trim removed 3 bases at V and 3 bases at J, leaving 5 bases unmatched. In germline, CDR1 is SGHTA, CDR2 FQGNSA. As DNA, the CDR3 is TGTGCCAGCAGCTTTTGGCCGGGGGGCTACGAGCAGTACTTC. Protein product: CASSFWPGGYEQYF.

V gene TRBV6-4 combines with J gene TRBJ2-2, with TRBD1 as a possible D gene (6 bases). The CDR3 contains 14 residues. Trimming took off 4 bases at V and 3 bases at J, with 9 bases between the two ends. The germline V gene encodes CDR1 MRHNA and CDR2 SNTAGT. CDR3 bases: TGTGCCAGCAGTGGGACAGTAGACACCGGGGAGCTGTTTTTT. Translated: CASSGTVDTGELFF.

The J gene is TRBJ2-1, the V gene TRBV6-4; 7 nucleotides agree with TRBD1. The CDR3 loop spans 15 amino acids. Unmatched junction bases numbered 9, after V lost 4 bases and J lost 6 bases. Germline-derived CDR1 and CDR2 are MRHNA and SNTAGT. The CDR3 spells CASSAKTGTSNEQFF. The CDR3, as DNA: TGTGCCAGCAGTGCGAAGACAGGGACCAGCAATGAGCAGTTCTTC.

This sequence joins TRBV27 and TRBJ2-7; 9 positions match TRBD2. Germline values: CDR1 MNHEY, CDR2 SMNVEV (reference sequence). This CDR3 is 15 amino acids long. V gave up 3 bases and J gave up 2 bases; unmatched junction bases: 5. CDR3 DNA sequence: TGTGCCAGCAGTTTCGGAGCGGGAGGTGCCTACGAGCAGTACTTC. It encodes CASSFGAGGAYEQYF.